The 13 T cell receptor beta chains listed next were all sequenced from one sample in a study of breast tumors, draining lymph nodes, adjacent tissues (dated by TCRdb to the mid-2010s). Lymph node samples were obtained from the axillary draining lymph nodes of breast cancer patients. Library method: multiplex PCR. TCRdb shows the sequencer as Illumina HiSeq 2000. The public reads were quality trimmed at Q25 with fastp and then assembled into clones with MiXCR by TCRdb, keeping productive beta chains. One record per CDR3 amino acid sequence lists the most common genes and DNA. The sample profile shows 130,000 or so distinct CDR3 sequences; 30% to 35% of them were found once. The top ten constitute approximately 2.3% of the sample. The sequencing input was axillary lymph node tissue. These TCRs come from a female donor with breast cancer. Some clones in this sample may be carry-over from other donors' samples.

This clonotype has ten or more counts. The genes are TRBV7-6 and TRBJ2-5; D not certain. V lost 9 bases, J lost 6 bases, and 2 bases lay in between. Germline V gene data show CDR1 as SGHVS and CDR2 as FNYEAQ. The CDR3 covers 8 residues. CDR3 region: CARKTQYF. CDR3 in DNA: TGTGCCAGGAAGACCCAGTACTTC.

There are many counts of this clonotype. The chain couples TRBV6-5 to TRBJ1-2, with D possibly matching TRBD1 (6 bases). The CDR3 extends over 14 amino acids. V was clipped by 6 bases and J by 4 bases, with 15 bases between them. Germline V CDR1 and CDR2: MNHEY, SVGAGI. The CDR3, as DNA: TGTGCCAGCAGGGTTATACAGGGTACCTATGGCTACACCTTC. Encoded protein: CASRVIQGTYGYTF.

This clonotype was counted ten times or more. The rearrangement joins TRBV7-9 to TRBJ2-5, with TRBD1 matching over 9 bases. The CDR3 runs 14 residues. Germline V gives CDR1 SEHNR, CDR2 FQNEAQ (reference sequence). J gave up 5 bases and V 6 bases, and 7 bases lay outside the gene matches. The CDR3 region is CASRATGGSETQYF. The CDR3 region has the DNA TGTGCCAGCAGGGCGACAGGGGGATCCGAGACCCAGTACTTC. Variable domain in full (rest from reference TRBV7-9 and TRBJ2-5): DTGVSQNPRHKITKRGQNVTFRCDPISEHNRLYWYRQTLGQGPEFLTYFQNEAQLEKSRLLSDRFSAERPKGSFSTLEIQRTEQGDSAMYLCASRATGGSETQYFGPGTRLLVL.

This clonotype was detected ten times or more. The chain has TRBV6-6 and TRBJ2-2, with D possibly matching TRBD1 (6 bases). Deletions cut 2 bases from V and 4 bases from J, with 11 bases between. Germline V CDR1 and CDR2: MNHNY, SVGAGI (reference sequence). CDR3 size: 15 residues. The CDR3 reads CASSYVAGATGELFF. The CDR3 DNA reads as TGTGCCAGCAGTTACGTGGCAGGGGCCACCGGGGAGCTGTTTTTT.

This clonotype was picked up many times. The gene calls are TRBV19 and TRBJ1-2, with D perhaps matching TRBD1 (5 bases). The CDR3 is 15 amino acids. Germline V gene data show CDR1 as LNHDA and CDR2 as SQIVND (reference sequence). V lost 10 bases, J lost 4 bases, and 22 bases lay in between. The CDR3 bases are TGTGCCACCTTACACTACCGGGACGGAACCTATGGCTACACCTTC. Encoded protein: CATLHYRDGTYGYTF.

The V call is TRBV5-6, the J call TRBJ2-2, with TRBD1 matching over 12 bases. CDR3 length: 16 amino acids. CDR1 and CDR2 from the germline V gene are SGHDT and YYEEEE. J lost 7 bases, V lost 5 bases, and 9 bases had no gene match. The CDR3: CASSSSGQGANGELFF. The CDR3 DNA reads TGTGCCAGCAGTTCATCGGGACAGGGGGCTAACGGGGAGCTGTTTTTT.

The sample holds many counts of this clonotype. V usage is TRBV27 and J usage is TRBJ2-2, with D hard to call. V was clipped by 5 bases and J by 6 bases, with 10 bases between them. The germline CDR1 and CDR2 sequences are MNHEY and SMNVEV (reference sequence). The CDR3 has 13 amino acids. The CDR3 DNA is TGTGCCAGCAGTCCTTACATCGCCGGGGAGCTGTTTTTT. Its translation is CASSPYIAGELFF.

In the case of this clonotype: The limits of the CDR3 on the DNA are not certain, so only TCRdb's listed CDR3 is given. The chain recombines TRBV11-2 with TRBJ1-3; the D call TRBD1 from the table was never checked on the DNA. The CDR3 adds up to 20 amino acids, both ends counted. The V gene's germline CDR1 is SGHAT and CDR2 FQNNGV. CDR3 protein: CASSFYICSADSSSGNTIYF.

This clonotype has a handful of counts. The rearrangement uses TRBV13 and TRBJ1-1; TRBD1 agrees at 9 bases. The J segment lost 0 bases and the V segment lost 4 bases, leaving 9 bases of the junction unmatched. The CDR3 sequence is 17 residues long. Germline CDR1 and CDR2: PRHDT and FYEKMQ (reference sequence). CDR3 coding DNA: TGTGCCAGCAGCTCGGACAGGGGCCACCTCATGAACACTGAAGCTTTCTTT. It specifies CASSSDRGHLMNTEAFF.

This clonotype was observed at least ten times. This chain links TRBV12-3 or TRBV12-4 with TRBJ2-1, with 11 nucleotides matching TRBD2. Losses at the gene ends were 8 bases for V and 8 bases for J; bases not matched to a gene: 11. The CDR3 is 15 amino acids. CDR3 protein: CASLLSGGGPDEQFF. Here the CDR3 DNA reads TGTGCCAGCCTACTTAGCGGGGGGGGACCCGATGAGCAGTTCTTC.

There are many counts of this clonotype. The chain couples TRBV6-1 to TRBJ2-1, with TRBD1 matching over 10 bases. The CDR3 totals 14 residues. Trimming at V came to 7 bases and at J to 3 bases, leaving 3 bases not matched to a gene. The germline CDR1 and CDR2 sequences are MNHNS and SASEGT. CDR3 DNA sequence: TGTGCCAGCATCCGGGACAGGGGCTACAATGAGCAGTTCTTC. This encodes CASIRDRGYNEQFF.

This clonotype showed up many times. The rearrangement joins TRBV9 to TRBJ2-1; 11 positions match TRBD2. This CDR3 comprises 17 residues. V shed 2 bases, J shed 2 bases, and the junction held 6 bases outside the gene matches. Germline loops: CDR1 SGDLS, CDR2 YYNGEE. CDR3 region: CASSVLAGGPAYNEQFF. DNA of the CDR3: TGTGCCAGCAGCGTCCTAGCGGGGGGACCCGCCTACAATGAGCAGTTCTTC. The complete variable domain, with remaining parts taken from reference TRBV9 and TRBJ2-1, reads DSGVTQTPKHLITATGQRVTLRCSPRSGDLSVYWYQQSLDQGLQFLIQYYNGEERAKGNILERFSAQQFPDLHSELNLSSLELGDSALYFCASSVLAGGPAYNEQFFGPGTRLTVL.

The chain couples TRBV6-5 to TRBJ2-3, with TRBD1 identical over 7 bases. The J call is uncertain, as TRBJ1-5 better fits the DNA end. The CDR3 is 16 amino acids. Looked up from germline, CDR1 is MNHEY and CDR2 is SVGAGI. The CDR3 DNA follows: TGTGCCAGCAGTTACGTCCCCGGGACAGCCCTTGATACGCAGCATTTT. This codes for CASSYVPGTALDTQHF.